These 20 T cell receptor beta chains were sequenced from one sample in a study of blood T cell repertoires in COVID-19. This table comes from immunoSEQ multiplex PCR, and its TCRdb copy is limited to in-frame clones, with some not included. The table includes tens of thousands of clones, approximately 80% detected once. The sequencing sample was made of peripheral blood. The receptor set was obtained from a human donor in a cohort sampled during active COVID-19.

V gene TRBV28 combines with J gene TRBJ2-7; TRBD1 agrees at 9 bases. Germline CDR1 reads MDHEN; CDR2 reads SYDVKM. Unmatched junction bases numbered 5, after V lost 5 bases and J lost 0 bases. The CDR3 is 15 amino acids. The CDR3 region is CASSNRGRASYEQYF. The CDR3 DNA reads TGTGCCAGCAGTAACAGGGGGCGGGCCTCCTACGAGCAGTACTTC.

This clone was seen only once. The chain is built from TRBV28 and TRBJ2-5; D possibly corresponds to TRBD1 (7 bases). In germline, CDR1 is MDHEN, CDR2 SYDVKM. V was clipped by 1 base and J by 5 bases, with 11 bases between them. CDR3 size: 14 residues. CDR3 residues: CASSLLSGGETQYF. The CDR3, as DNA: TGTGCCAGCAGTTTATTATCAGGGGGGGAGACCCAGTACTTC.

V is TRBV12-3 or TRBV12-4 and J is TRBJ1-5; D uncertain. This CDR3 has 12 amino acids. V was clipped by 5 bases and J by 7 bases, with 9 bases between them. The CDR3: CASSRAKQPQHF. In nucleotides, the CDR3 is TGTGCCAGCAGTCGTGCTAAACAGCCCCAGCATTTT.

This clone was recorded once. This chain uses TRBV27 with TRBJ2-2; D perhaps matches TRBD1 (6 bases). V lost 7 bases to trimming and J lost 0 bases, with 18 bases between them. The CDR3 loop spans 17 amino acids. Germline V CDR1 and CDR2: MNHEY, SMNVEV (reference sequence). CDR3 in DNA: TGTGCCAGCACCCGATTGGGACATGGATCGAACACCGGGGAGCTGTTTTTT. Amino acid sequence: CASTRLGHGSNTGELFF.

The chain uses TRBV9 and TRBJ1-1; D uncertain. Deletions cut 3 bases from V and 2 bases from J, with 8 bases between. Looked up from germline, CDR1 is SGDLS and CDR2 is YYNGEE. The CDR3 loop spans 13 amino acids. CDR3 region: CASSARSNTEAFF. CDR3 in DNA: TGTGCCAGCAGCGCCCGTTCCAACACTGAAGCTTTCTTT.

V and J are TRBV6-6 and TRBJ1-2, with D hard to call. V lost 2 bases to trimming and J lost 6 bases, with 10 bases between them. Germline loops: CDR1 MNHNY, CDR2 SVGAGI (reference sequence). This CDR3 spans 13 amino acids. DNA for the CDR3: TGTGCCAGCAGTTACAGGCAGGCAGATGGCTACACCTTC. This gives the protein CASSYRQADGYTF.

V usage is TRBV5-1 and J usage is TRBJ2-1; D might be TRBD2 (7 bases). Trimming stripped 1 base from V and 7 bases from J, with 18 bases between. Germline V gene data show CDR1 as SGHRS and CDR2 as YFSETQ. The CDR3 loop spans 16 amino acids. This chain's CDR3 is CASSLRGGVAENEQFF. The CDR3 DNA reads as TGCGCCAGCAGCTTGAGGGGGGGAGTAGCGGAGAATGAGCAGTTCTTC. Looking up the rest from reference TRBV5-1 and TRBJ2-1 gives the full variable domain: KAGVTQTPRYLIKTRGQQVTLSCSPISGHRSVSWYQQTPGQGLQFLFEYFSETQRNKGNFPGRFSGRQFSNSRSEMNVSTLELGDSALYLCASSLRGGVAENEQFFGPGTRLTVL.

The V gene is TRBV4-3, the J gene TRBJ2-7; D remains ambiguous. Germline assignment: CDR1 LGHNA and CDR2 YSLEER. CDR3 length: 13 amino acids. The V end was cut by 0 bases, the J end by 6 bases, with 9 bases between. The CDR3 nucleotides are TGCGCCAGCAGCCAAGATCCGGGTGGCGAGCAGTACTTC. Its protein is CASSQDPGGEQYF.

The chain recombines TRBV28 with TRBJ1-2; possible D gene TRBD1, 5 bases. From germline, CDR1 is MDHEN and CDR2 SYDVKM. The CDR3 sequence is 15 residues long. Trimming stripped 1 base from V and 4 bases from J, with 13 bases between. The CDR3 DNA is TGTGCCAGCAGTTTATTCTGGCAGGGTGGCTATGGCTACACCTTC. Amino acids: CASSLFWQGGYGYTF.

This chain uses TRBV19 with TRBJ2-7; TRBD1 aligns across 8 bases. Germline trimming cut 5 bases from V and 4 bases from J; bases unmatched to any gene: 10. The CDR3 is made up of 15 amino acids. Germline V gene sequence: CDR1 LNHDA, CDR2 SQIVND (reference sequence). CDR3 nucleotide sequence: TGTGCCAGTAGTCAAAGACAGGGGATTGTGTACGAGCAGTACTTC. Its translation: CASSQRQGIVYEQYF. Together with reference TRBV19 and TRBJ2-7, the CDR3 gives the full variable domain: DGGITQSPKYLFRKEGQNVTLSCEQNLNHDAMYWYRQDPGQGLRLIYYSQIVNDFQKGDIAEGYSVSREKKESFPLTVTSAQKNPTAFYLCASSQRQGIVYEQYFGPGTRLTVT.

The genes are TRBV28 and TRBJ1-1; tentative D call: TRBD1 (5 bases). Germline assignment: CDR1 MDHEN and CDR2 SYDVKM. CDR3 length: 15 residues. V lost 5 bases and J 1 base, leaving 14 bases between the germline ends. CDR3 DNA: TGTGCCAGCAGTCCCTCCGGACACTCGAACACTGAAGCTTTCTTT. It translates to CASSPSGHSNTEAFF. Filled out from reference TRBV28 and TRBJ1-1, the complete variable domain reads DVKVTQSSRYLVKRTGEKVFLECVQDMDHENMFWYRQDPGLGLRLIYFSYDVKMKEKGDIPEGYSVSREKKERFSLILESASTNQTSMYLCASSPSGHSNTEAFFGQGTRLTVV.

V is TRBV7-2 and J is TRBJ2-2, with a weak D call TRBD1 (6 bases). Germline CDR1 SGHTA, CDR2 FQGNSA. Trimming stripped 6 bases from V and 5 bases from J, with 13 bases between. This CDR3 region has 14 residues. In DNA, the CDR3 is TGTGCCAGCAGATTTTTCAGGGGAACCGGGGAGCTGTTTTTT. Amino acids: CASRFFRGTGELFF. Full variable domain (missing parts from reference TRBV7-2 and TRBJ2-2): GAGVSQSPSNKVTEKGKDVELRCDPISGHTALYWYRQSLGQGLEFLIYFQGNSAPDKSGLPSDRFSAERTGGSVSTLTIQRTQQEDSAVYLCASRFFRGTGELFFGEGSRLTVL.

The rearrangement uses TRBV28 and TRBJ2-1; weak D call: TRBD2 (5 bases). Germline CDR1 reads MDHEN; CDR2 reads SYDVKM. The CDR3 is made up of 16 amino acids. The V and J ends lost 7 bases and 5 bases respectively, with 21 bases between them. CDR3 in DNA: TGTGCCAGCACCCTAGAGGGCCTAAAGGGAAACAATGAGCAGTTCTTC. Its translation is CASTLEGLKGNNEQFF.

This clone was counted once. The rearrangement links TRBV19 to TRBJ2-1, with D possibly TRBD2 on 6 matching bases. This CDR3 has 17 residues. Trimming removed 3 bases at V and 1 base at J, with 16 bases between. Germline V gene sequence: CDR1 LNHDA, CDR2 SQIVND (reference sequence). The CDR3 nucleotides read TGTGCCAGTAGTATTTTCTCGGTCGGGAGTTCCTACAATGAGCAGTTCTTC. The encoded protein is CASSIFSVGSSYNEQFF.

This chain connects TRBV10-3 to TRBJ1-5; 7 bases agree with TRBD1. V lost 0 bases to trimming and J lost 7 bases; unmatched junction nucleotides: 12. This CDR3 region has 17 residues. Looked up from germline, CDR1 is ENHRY and CDR2 is SYGVKD. The chain's CDR3 is CAISESTIRTGGQPQHF. CDR3 nucleotides: TGTGCCATCAGTGAGTCGACAATACGGACAGGCGGACAGCCCCAGCATTTT.

This clone was found a few times. The chain recombines TRBV28 with TRBJ2-7; D is undetermined. CDR3 size: 14 residues. Trimming removed 4 bases from V and 3 bases from J, with 13 bases in between. Germline lookup yields CDR1 MDHEN and CDR2 SYDVKM. The CDR3 DNA follows: TGTGCCAGCAGTTCCCGAACGCGTGGCTACGAGCAGTACTTC. Protein: CASSSRTRGYEQYF.

Notes on this clone: Within the sample, other DNA sequences also encode this same CDR3. The chain is built from TRBV6-2 or TRBV6-3 and TRBJ2-7; perhaps TRBD1 as D (5 bases). The V gene lost 2 bases and the J gene lost 0 bases, with 8 bases spanning the gap. This CDR3 region has 14 residues. Germline CDR1 MNHEY, CDR2 SVGEGT. DNA for the CDR3: TGTGCCAGCAGTTACGTCGACAGCTCCTACGAGCAGTACTTC. This gives the protein CASSYVDSSYEQYF.

This chain joins TRBV6-2 or TRBV6-3 and TRBJ2-7, with 7 bases fitting TRBD1. Germline CDR1 and CDR2: MNHEY and SVGEGT. The CDR3 totals 14 residues. After removal of 2 bases from V and 2 bases from J, the junction contained 3 bases not matched to a gene. This CDR3 reads CASSYDQGAYEQYF. In DNA, the CDR3 is TGTGCCAGCAGTTACGACCAGGGGGCCTACGAGCAGTACTTC.

This clone showed up just a few times. The CDR3 nucleotides are TGTGCCAGTAGTAAAGGCCTAGAGAGGCACAATGAGCAGTTCTTC. Protein: CASSKGLERHNEQFF. This chain uses TRBV19 with TRBJ2-1; D unclear. Trimming cost V 4 bases and J 5 bases, with 15 bases left between them. Germline assignment: CDR1 LNHDA and CDR2 SQIVND (reference sequence). This CDR3 spans 15 amino acids.

The rearrangement joins TRBV20-1 to TRBJ2-4; 12 bases are a match to TRBD2. Germline assignment: CDR1 DFQATT and CDR2 SNEGSKA (reference sequence). The CDR3 is made up of 19 amino acids. V dropped 3 bases and J dropped 3; count of bases not matched to a gene: 15. Written as DNA, the CDR3 is TGCAGTGCTAGTTTAACTAGGCTAGCGGGAGGGCCGGGCAAAAACATTCAGTACTTC. It specifies CSASLTRLAGGPGKNIQYF.